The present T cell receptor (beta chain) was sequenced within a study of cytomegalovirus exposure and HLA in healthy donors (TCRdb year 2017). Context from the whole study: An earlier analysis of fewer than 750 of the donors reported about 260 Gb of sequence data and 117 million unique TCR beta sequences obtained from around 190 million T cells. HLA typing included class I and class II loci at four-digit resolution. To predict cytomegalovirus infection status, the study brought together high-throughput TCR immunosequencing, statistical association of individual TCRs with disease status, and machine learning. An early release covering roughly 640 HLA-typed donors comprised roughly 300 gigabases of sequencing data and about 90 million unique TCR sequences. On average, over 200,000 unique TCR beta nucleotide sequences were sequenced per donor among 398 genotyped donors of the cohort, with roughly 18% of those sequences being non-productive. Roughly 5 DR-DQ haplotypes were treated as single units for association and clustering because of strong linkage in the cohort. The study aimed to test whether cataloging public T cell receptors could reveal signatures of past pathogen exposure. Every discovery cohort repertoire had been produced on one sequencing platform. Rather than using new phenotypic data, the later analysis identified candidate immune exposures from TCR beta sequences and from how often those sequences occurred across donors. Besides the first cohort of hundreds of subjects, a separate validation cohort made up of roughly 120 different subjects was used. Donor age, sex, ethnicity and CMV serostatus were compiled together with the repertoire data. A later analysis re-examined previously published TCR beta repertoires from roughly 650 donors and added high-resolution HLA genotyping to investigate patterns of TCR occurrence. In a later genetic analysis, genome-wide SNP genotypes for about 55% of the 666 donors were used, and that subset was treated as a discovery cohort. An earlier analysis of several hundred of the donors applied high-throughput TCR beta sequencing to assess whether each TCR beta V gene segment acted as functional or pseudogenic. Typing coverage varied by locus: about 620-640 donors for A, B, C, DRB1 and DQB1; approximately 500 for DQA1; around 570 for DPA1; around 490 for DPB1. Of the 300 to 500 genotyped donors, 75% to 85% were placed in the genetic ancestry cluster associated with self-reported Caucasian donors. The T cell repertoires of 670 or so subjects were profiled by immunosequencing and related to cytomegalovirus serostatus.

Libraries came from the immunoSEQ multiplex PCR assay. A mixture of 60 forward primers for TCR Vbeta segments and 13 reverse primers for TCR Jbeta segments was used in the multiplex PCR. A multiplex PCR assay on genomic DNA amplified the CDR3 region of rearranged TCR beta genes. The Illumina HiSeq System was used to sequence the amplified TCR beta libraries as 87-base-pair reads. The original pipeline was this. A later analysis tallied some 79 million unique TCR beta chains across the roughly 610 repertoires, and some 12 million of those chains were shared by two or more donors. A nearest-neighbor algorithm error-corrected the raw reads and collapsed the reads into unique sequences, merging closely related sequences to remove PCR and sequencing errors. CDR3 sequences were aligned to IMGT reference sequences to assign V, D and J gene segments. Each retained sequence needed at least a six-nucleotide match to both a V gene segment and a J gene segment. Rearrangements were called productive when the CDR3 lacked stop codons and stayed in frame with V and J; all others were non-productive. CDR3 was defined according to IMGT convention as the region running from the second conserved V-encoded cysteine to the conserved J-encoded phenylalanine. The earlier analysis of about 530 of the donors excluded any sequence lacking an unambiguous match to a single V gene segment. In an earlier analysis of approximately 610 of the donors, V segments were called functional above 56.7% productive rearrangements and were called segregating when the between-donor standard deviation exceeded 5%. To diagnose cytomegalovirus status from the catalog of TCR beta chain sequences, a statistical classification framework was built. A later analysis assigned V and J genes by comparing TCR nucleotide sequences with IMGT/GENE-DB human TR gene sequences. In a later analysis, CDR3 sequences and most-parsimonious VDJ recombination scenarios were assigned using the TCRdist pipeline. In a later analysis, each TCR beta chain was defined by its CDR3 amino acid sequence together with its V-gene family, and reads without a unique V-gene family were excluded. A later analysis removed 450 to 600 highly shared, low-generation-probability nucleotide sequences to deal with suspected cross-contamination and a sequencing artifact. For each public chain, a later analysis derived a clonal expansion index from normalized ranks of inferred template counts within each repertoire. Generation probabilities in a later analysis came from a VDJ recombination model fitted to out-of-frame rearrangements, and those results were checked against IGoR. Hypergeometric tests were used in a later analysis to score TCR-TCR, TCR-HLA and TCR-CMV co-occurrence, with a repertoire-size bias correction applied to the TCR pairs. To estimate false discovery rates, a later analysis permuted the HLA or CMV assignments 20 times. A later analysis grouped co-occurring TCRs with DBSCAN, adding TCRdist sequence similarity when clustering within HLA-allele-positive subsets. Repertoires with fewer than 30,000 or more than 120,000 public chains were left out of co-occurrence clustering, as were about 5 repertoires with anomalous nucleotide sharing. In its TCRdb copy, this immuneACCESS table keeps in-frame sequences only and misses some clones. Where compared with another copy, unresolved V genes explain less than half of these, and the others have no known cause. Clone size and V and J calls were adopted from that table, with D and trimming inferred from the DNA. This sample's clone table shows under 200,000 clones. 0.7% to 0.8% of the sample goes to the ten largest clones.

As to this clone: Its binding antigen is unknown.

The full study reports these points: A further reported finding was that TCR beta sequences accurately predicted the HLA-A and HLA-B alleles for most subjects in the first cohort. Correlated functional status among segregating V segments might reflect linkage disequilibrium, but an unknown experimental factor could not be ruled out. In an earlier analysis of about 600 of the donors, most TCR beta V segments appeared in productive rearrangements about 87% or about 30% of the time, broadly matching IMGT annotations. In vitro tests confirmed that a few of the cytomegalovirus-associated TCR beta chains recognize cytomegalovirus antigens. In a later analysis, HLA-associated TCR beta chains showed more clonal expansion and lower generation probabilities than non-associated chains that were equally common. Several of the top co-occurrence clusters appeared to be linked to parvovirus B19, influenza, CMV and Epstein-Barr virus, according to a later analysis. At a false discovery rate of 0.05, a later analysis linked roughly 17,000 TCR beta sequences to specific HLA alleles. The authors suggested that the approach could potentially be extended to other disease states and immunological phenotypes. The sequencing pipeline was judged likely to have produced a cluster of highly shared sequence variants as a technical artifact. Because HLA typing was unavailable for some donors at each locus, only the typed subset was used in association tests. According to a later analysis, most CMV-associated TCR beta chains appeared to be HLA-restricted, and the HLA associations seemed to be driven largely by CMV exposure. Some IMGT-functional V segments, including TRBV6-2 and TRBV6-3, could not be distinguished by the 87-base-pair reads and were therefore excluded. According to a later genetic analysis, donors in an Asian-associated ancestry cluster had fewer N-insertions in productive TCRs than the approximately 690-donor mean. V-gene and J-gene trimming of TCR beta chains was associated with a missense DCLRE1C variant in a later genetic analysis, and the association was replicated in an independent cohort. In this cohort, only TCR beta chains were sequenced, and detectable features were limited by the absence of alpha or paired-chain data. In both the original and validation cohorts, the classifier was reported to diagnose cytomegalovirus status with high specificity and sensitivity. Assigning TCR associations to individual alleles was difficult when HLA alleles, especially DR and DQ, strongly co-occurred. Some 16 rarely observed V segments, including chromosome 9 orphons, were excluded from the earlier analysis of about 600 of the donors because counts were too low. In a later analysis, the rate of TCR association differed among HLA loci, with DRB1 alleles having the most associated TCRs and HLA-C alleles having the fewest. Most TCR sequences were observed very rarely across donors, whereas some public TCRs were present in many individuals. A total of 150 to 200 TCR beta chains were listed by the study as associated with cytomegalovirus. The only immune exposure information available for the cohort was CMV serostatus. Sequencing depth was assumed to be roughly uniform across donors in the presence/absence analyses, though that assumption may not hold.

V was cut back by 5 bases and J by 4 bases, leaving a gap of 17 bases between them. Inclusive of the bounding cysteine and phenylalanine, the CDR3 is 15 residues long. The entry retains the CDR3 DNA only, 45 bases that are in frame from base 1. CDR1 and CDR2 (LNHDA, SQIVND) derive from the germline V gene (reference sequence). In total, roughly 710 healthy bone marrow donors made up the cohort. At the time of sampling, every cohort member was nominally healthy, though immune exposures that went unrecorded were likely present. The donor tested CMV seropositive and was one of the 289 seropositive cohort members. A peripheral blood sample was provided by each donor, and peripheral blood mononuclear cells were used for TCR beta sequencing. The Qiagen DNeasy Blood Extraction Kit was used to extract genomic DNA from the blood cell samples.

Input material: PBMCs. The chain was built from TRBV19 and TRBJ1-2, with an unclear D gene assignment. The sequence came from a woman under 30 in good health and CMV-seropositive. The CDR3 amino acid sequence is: CASSWSAALGYGYTF. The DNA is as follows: TGTGCCAGTAGTTGGAGTGCGGCGCTCGGCTATGGCTACACCTTC.